This T cell receptor (beta chain) came from a study of blood T cell repertoires in COVID-19. Overall study context: The study drew acute and convalescent COVID-19 samples from the United States, Italy and Spain. PBMCs, B-cell-depleted T cells, or T cells provided the cDNA or gDNA that made up the material.

Trimming shortened V by 1 base and J by 2 bases, and 12 bases separated the two germline ends. In germline, CDR1 is SGHTA, CDR2 FQGNSA. The CDR3 length is 17 residues. Methods used by the authors: Reference gene primer amplification in the assay estimated nucleated cell counts. The table came from immunoSEQ multiplex PCR; TCRdb's copy has only in-frame clones and leaves some out. That table supplies the V and J calls and clone size; D and trimming were determined from the DNA. This table holds more than 150,000 clones, almost 85% found once. The genes are TRBV7-2 and TRBJ1-6, with D tentatively TRBD1 (6 bases). This sequence originates from a young man with active or convalescent COVID-19. The specimen sequenced was peripheral blood. CDR3 amino acids: CASSLERWTAYNSPLHF. CDR3 nucleotides: TGTGCCAGCAGCTTAGAAAGGTGGACAGCCTATAATTCACCCCTCCACTTT.